This TCR beta chain was captured in a study of neurological immune-mediated disorders. This clonotype occurred many times. As for the cDNA, it was generated by 5'RACE with 10-nucleotide random UMIs. Over 200 million TCR-beta sequences, together covering 15-18 subjects, were produced by every individual sequencing run that was carried out. A single record per CDR3 protein comes from TCRdb applying MiXCR to the 5' RACE reads. The data contain roughly 75,000 distinct CDR3 sequences, around 2.6% of them seen just once; the ten biggest clones take up 1.1%. Germline loops: CDR1 SGHTA, CDR2 FQGNSA. The V and J ends lost 3 bases and 5 bases respectively, with 8 bases between them. This CDR3 region has 13 residues.

Sequenced input: PBMCs. The chain links TRBV7-2 to TRBJ2-1; a weak D match, TRBD1 (5 bases). This TCR was sampled from a woman aged 25 to 39 with multiple sclerosis. CDR3 nucleotides: TGTGCCAGCAGCTTTTTACAGGACAATGAGCAGTTCTTC. Translation: CASSFLQDNEQFF.